The 7 T cell receptor beta chains below all came from one sample that was sequenced in a study of immune characterization of retroperitoneal liposarcoma. TCRdb independently ran MiXCR on the PCR reads; one entry per CDR3 protein. The repertoire includes 9,500 or so distinct CDR3 sequences, about 30% of them detected once, and 8.2% sits in the top ten. The sequenced material came from tumor tissue. The receptor source for this set is a male donor with retroperitoneal liposarcoma.

The rearrangement joins TRBV10-2 to TRBJ2-3, with D tentatively TRBD2 (6 bases). The DNA end is more similar to TRBJ2-7, so the J call may be wrong. This CDR3 spans 14 amino acids. Per the germline V gene, CDR1 is WSHSY and CDR2 is SAAADI. In DNA form, the CDR3 reads TGCGCCAGCAGCCCCTCGGGACTCCTCTACGAGCAGTACTTC. The encoded protein is CASSPSGLLYEQYF.

The rearrangement uses TRBV7-2 and TRBJ1-2; D uncertain. Between the trimmed V and J ends, which lost 5 bases and 2 bases, there was a span of 9 bases. The CDR3 runs 13 residues. Per germline, CDR1 SGHTA and CDR2 FQGNSA. The CDR3 DNA is TGTGCCAGCAGCCCGGGCCCGAACTATGGCTACACCTTC. It specifies CASSPGPNYGYTF.

The chain is built from TRBV6-6 and TRBJ2-7; 11 nucleotides line up with TRBD2. The CDR3 loop spans 16 amino acids. The V gene end was trimmed by 7 bases and the J gene end by 7 bases; junction bases not matched to a gene: 15. The germline CDR1 and CDR2 sequences are MNHNY and SVGAGI (reference sequence). CDR3 coding DNA: TGTGCCAGCACCCTAAGGACTAGCGGGCTAGGGAATGAGCAGTACTTC. Its protein is CASTLRTSGLGNEQYF.

J is TRBJ2-3 and V is TRBV6-1; tentatively, D is TRBD2 (6 bases). Trimming removed 3 bases from V and 3 bases from J, with 10 bases in between. Germline V gives CDR1 MNHNS, CDR2 SASEGT. The CDR3 covers 14 residues. The CDR3 DNA follows: TGTGCCAGCAGTGATCGGCTAGCGACAGATACGCAGTATTTT. This codes for CASSDRLATDTQYF.

V gene TRBV4-3 combines with J gene TRBJ2-3; TRBD1 or TRBD2 may be the D gene (5 bases each). Trimming pared 1 base from V and 1 base from J, leaving 15 bases between. The germline V gene has CDR1 LGHNA and CDR2 YSLEER. The CDR3 has 17 residues. CDR3 amino acids: CASSQVRGVDGTDTQYF. In DNA, the CDR3 is TGCGCCAGCAGCCAAGTACGAGGGGTTGACGGCACAGATACGCAGTATTTT.

In the case of this clonotype: A much larger clone differs by one base, so this may be a read error. This chain uses TRBV7-2 with TRBJ1-2; D is ambiguous. CDR3 size: 15 residues. The V gene's germline CDR1 is SGHTA and CDR2 FQGNSA. Trimming left V 1 base short and J 8 bases short, with 17 bases between. CDR3 coding DNA: TGTGCCAGCAGCTTAGAGACGGAAGGGCCTCGCGGCTACACCTTC. Its protein product is CASSLETEGPRGYTF. Supplemented by reference TRBV7-2 and TRBJ1-2, the full variable domain reads GAGVSQSPSNKVTEKGKDVELRCDPISGHTALYWYRQSLGQGLEFLIYFQGNSAPDKSGLPSDRFSAERTGGSVSTLTIQRTQQEDSAVYLCASSLETEGPRGYTFGSGTRLTVV.

This clonotype appeared many times. CDR3 sequence (DNA): TGTGCCAGCAGCTTCCCTCGAAAGGGAGCCACCTACAATGAGCAGTTCTTC. The encoded protein is CASSFPRKGATYNEQFF. The chain uses TRBV7-8 and TRBJ2-1; possible D gene TRBD2, 5 bases. Trimming stripped 3 bases from V and 2 bases from J, with 17 bases between. Germline lookup yields CDR1 SGHVS and CDR2 FQNEAQ. The CDR3 contains 17 residues.